Below are 24 T cell receptor beta chains sequenced from a single sample in a study of cytomegalovirus exposure and HLA in healthy donors. The PCR ran on 60 Vbeta and 13 Jbeta primers. Repertoires were generated with immunoSEQ multiplex PCR, while TCRdb's copy carries only in-frame clones and drops some. The data show 200,000 to 300,000 clones, around four fifths seen once. Sequencing input: PBMCs. All receptors derive from a woman in her thirties or forties in good health and CMV-seropositive.

The rearrangement uses TRBV27 and TRBJ2-2; 11 bases are shared with TRBD2. The V gene's germline CDR1 is MNHEY and CDR2 SMNVEV (reference sequence). The CDR3 is 20 residues long. Trimming removed 3 bases from V and 3 bases from J; junction bases left unmatched: 15. The CDR3 DNA reads as TGTGCCAGCAGTTTTTCTCAGGCTAGCGGGAGGTCCCCTTACACCGGGGAGCTGTTTTTT. Translating it yields CASSFSQASGRSPYTGELFF.

This sequence joins TRBV15 and TRBJ2-3, with TRBD2 identical over 9 bases. J was trimmed by 9 bases and V by 0 bases; bases with no gene match: 13. Germline CDR1 and CDR2: LNHNV and YYDKDF (reference sequence). The CDR3 is 17 amino acids. The CDR3 protein is CATSRDQGGRGWGTQYF. The CDR3 DNA is TGTGCCACCAGCAGAGATCAAGGCGGGAGGGGCTGGGGGACGCAGTATTTT.

This chain joins TRBV6-6 and TRBJ1-3; 9 bases are shared with TRBD1. Losses at the gene ends were 6 bases for V and 0 bases for J; bases not matched to a gene: 6. CDR3 length: 16 residues. Germline V lookup: CDR1 MNHNY, CDR2 SVGAGI (reference sequence). The CDR3 DNA reads TGTGCCAGCAGGTCCGGACAGGGGTCCTCTGGAAACACCATATATTTT. Amino acids: CASRSGQGSSGNTIYF.

CDR3 coding DNA: TGTGCCAGCAGCCGAGCCGGGACAGGGTCTTATGGCTACACCTTC. This codes for CASSRAGTGSYGYTF. The chain combines TRBV14 with TRBJ1-2, with TRBD1 matching over 9 bases. V was pared by 4 bases and J by 5 bases, with 8 bases of the junction left unmatched. CDR1 SGHDN and CDR2 FVKESK come from the germline V gene. The CDR3 consists of 15 residues.

V usage is TRBV11-2 and J usage is TRBJ1-1; D may be TRBD1 (5 bases). V lost 6 bases and J lost 0, with 14 bases in between. The CDR3 sequence is 15 residues long. CDR1 and CDR2 from the germline V gene are SGHAT and FQNNGV. DNA for the CDR3: TGTGCCAGCAGGAATGGACACCCATTGAACACTGAAGCTTTCTTT. Translating gives CASRNGHPLNTEAFF. Variable domain in full (rest from reference TRBV11-2 and TRBJ1-1): EAGVAQSPRYKIIEKRQSVAFWCNPISGHATLYWYQQILGQGPKLLIQFQNNGVVDDSQLPKDRFSAERLKGVDSTLKIQPAKLEDSAVYLCASRNGHPLNTEAFFGQGTRLTVV.

The chain links TRBV25-1 to TRBJ1-1, with a tentative D call TRBD1 (6 bases). CDR3 length equals 15 residues. The germline V and J ends were trimmed by 2 bases and 5 bases, with 15 bases remaining between them. CDR1 and CDR2 from the germline V gene are MGHDK and SYGVNS. CDR3 sequence: CASSEPQGRVTEAFF. CDR3 sequence (DNA): TGTGCCAGCAGTGAACCACAGGGCAGGGTTACTGAAGCTTTCTTT.

This clone was found once. The V gene is TRBV27, the J gene TRBJ2-7; D not certain. Trimming took 2 bases from V and 0 from J, leaving 8 bases between them. Germline values: CDR1 MNHEY, CDR2 SMNVEV (reference sequence). The CDR3 has 14 amino acids. CDR3 sequence reads: CASSLAVLSYEQYF. CDR3 coding DNA: TGTGCCAGCAGTTTAGCGGTTCTCTCCTACGAGCAGTACTTC.

Only one count was recorded for this clone. The chain combines TRBV27 with TRBJ2-3; TRBD1 matches at 9 bases. Unmatched junction bases numbered 2, after V lost 8 bases and J lost 2 bases. Germline V CDR1 and CDR2: MNHEY, SMNVEV (reference sequence). The CDR3 is 13 amino acids. This CDR3 reads CASRDRVTDTQYF. The CDR3 region has the DNA TGTGCCAGCCGGGACAGGGTCACAGATACGCAGTATTTT.

This sequence joins TRBV6-6 and TRBJ2-1, with 10 bases that match TRBD1. V was pared by 5 bases and J by 7 bases, with 8 bases of the junction left unmatched. This CDR3 spans 15 amino acids. Germline CDR1 MNHNY, CDR2 SVGAGI (reference sequence). CDR3 nucleotides: TGTGCCAGCAGTCAGGGACAGGGGCTGTTGAATGAGCAGTTCTTC. Translated: CASSQGQGLLNEQFF.

The chain combines TRBV28 with TRBJ1-2; 8 bases fit TRBD1. Germline-derived CDR1 and CDR2 are MDHEN and SYDVKM. The J segment lost 0 bases and the V segment lost 10 bases, leaving 16 bases of the junction unmatched. CDR3 length equals 17 residues. The CDR3, as DNA: TGTGCCACCCACCTCTGGGGACAGGCCCAAACTAACTATGGCTACACCTTC. Translated, it gives CATHLWGQAQTNYGYTF.

The V gene is TRBV4-2, the J gene TRBJ2-2; TRBD2 agrees at 10 bases. The CDR3 has 19 amino acids. Looked up from germline, CDR1 is LGHNA and CDR2 is YNFKEQ. Germline trimming cut 0 bases from V and 1 base from J; bases unmatched to any gene: 8. The CDR3 is CASSQEPIGLAVNTGELFF. Written as DNA, the CDR3 is TGTGCCAGCAGCCAAGAACCAATCGGACTAGCGGTGAACACCGGGGAGCTGTTTTTT.

The chain couples TRBV7-3 to TRBJ1-6; possible D gene TRBD1, 5 bases. V lost 5 bases and J 2 bases, leaving 10 bases between the germline ends. The CDR3 extends over 15 amino acids. The germline V gene encodes CDR1 SGHTA and CDR2 FQGTGA. This CDR3 reads CASSTTGAYNSPLHF. In DNA, the CDR3 is TGTGCCAGCAGCACCACAGGAGCCTATAATTCACCCCTCCACTTT. The whole variable domain, filled in from reference TRBV7-3 and TRBJ1-6, reads GAGVSQTPSNKVTEKGKYVELRCDPISGHTALYWYRQSLGQGPEFLIYFQGTGAADDSGLPNDRFFAVRPEGSVSTLKIQRTERGDSAVYLCASSTTGAYNSPLHFGNGTRLTVT.

The table lists this clone with a count of one. The chain links TRBV5-1 to TRBJ2-7; 7 nucleotides agree with TRBD1. The V gene's germline CDR1 is SGHRS and CDR2 YFSETQ. The CDR3 length is 15 residues. After removal of 6 bases from V and 2 bases from J, the junction contained 11 bases not matched to a gene. The CDR3 is CASKSLEGAPYEQYF. CDR3 DNA: TGCGCCAGCAAAAGCTTAGAGGGGGCTCCCTACGAGCAGTACTTC. The full variable domain, in which reference TRBV5-1 and TRBJ2-7 provide the parts outside the CDR3, is KAGVTQTPRYLIKTRGQQVTLSCSPISGHRSVSWYQQTPGQGLQFLFEYFSETQRNKGNFPGRFSGRQFSNSRSEMNVSTLELGDSALYLCASKSLEGAPYEQYFGPGTRLTVT.

The J gene is TRBJ2-1, the V gene TRBV5-6; TRBD2 aligns across 12 bases. Trimming took 2 bases from V and 4 from J; bases not matched to a gene: 4. Germline V gene data show CDR1 as SGHDT and CDR2 as YYEEEE. This CDR3 contains 16 residues. CDR3 bases: TGTGCCAGCAGCTTCCTAGCGGGAGGGCGATACAATGAGCAGTTCTTC. It codes for CASSFLAGGRYNEQFF.

Here the CDR3 DNA reads TGTGCCAGCAGTTTCAGGGGCGATGGCTACACCTTC. Encoded protein: CASSFRGDGYTF. The chain combines TRBV27 with TRBJ1-2, with a weak D call TRBD1 (6 bases). The germline V gene has CDR1 MNHEY and CDR2 SMNVEV (reference sequence). Trimming removed 3 bases from V and 6 bases from J, with 8 bases in between. The CDR3 has 12 residues.

The V call is TRBV30, the J call TRBJ2-7; tentative D call: TRBD2 (5 bases). The CDR3 is 12 residues long. V lost 3 bases and J 9 bases, leaving 15 bases between the germline ends. CDR1 GTSNPN and CDR2 SVGIG come from the germline V gene (reference sequence). CDR3 DNA sequence: TGTGCCTGGAGCCCCCCGGGGTTGGGGCAGTACTTC. Residues: CAWSPPGLGQYF.

The CDR3 loop reads CASSYGGEQYF. CDR3 bases: TGTGCCAGCAGTTACGGAGGGGAGCAGTACTTC. The chain combines TRBV6-5 with TRBJ2-7; weak D call: TRBD2 (6 bases). This CDR3 is 11 amino acids long. Trimming cost V 2 bases and J 7 bases, with 6 bases left between them. Germline CDR1 reads MNHEY; CDR2 reads SVGAGI.

This chain connects TRBV27 to TRBJ1-1, with D maybe TRBD1 (5 bases). This CDR3 spans 11 amino acids. CDR1 is MNHEY, CDR2 SMNVEV, per germline (reference sequence). V was trimmed by 4 bases and J by 8 bases, leaving 8 bases between them. The CDR3: CASSSRQEAFF. The CDR3 coding sequence is TGTGCCAGCAGTTCTCGACAGGAAGCTTTCTTT.

The chain employs TRBV7-2 and TRBJ2-7, with a weak D call TRBD1 (6 bases). Germline V lookup: CDR1 SGHTA, CDR2 FQGNSA. This CDR3 is built from 14 residues. V lost 3 bases and J lost 6, with 15 bases in between. The CDR3 here is CASSLSQGGSEQYF. CDR3 DNA sequence: TGTGCCAGCAGCTTGTCACAGGGTGGAAGCGAGCAGTACTTC.

The J gene is TRBJ2-1, the V gene TRBV7-6; 9 bases agree with TRBD2. CDR1 and CDR2 (germline): SGHVS, FNYEAQ. With 0 bases clipped from V and 7 bases from J, the junction kept 13 bases outside the gene matches. This CDR3 region has 18 residues. CDR3 amino acids: CASSLARVREGPENEQFF. The CDR3 region has the DNA TGTGCCAGCAGCTTAGCAAGAGTGCGGGAGGGCCCCGAGAATGAGCAGTTCTTC.

The rearrangement uses TRBV5-1 and TRBJ2-3, with TRBD1 identical over 7 bases. Germline CDR1 and CDR2: SGHRS and YFSETQ. The CDR3 runs to 16 residues. With 4 bases clipped from V and 1 base from J, the junction kept 9 bases outside the gene matches. The CDR3 is CASSLEDRPGTDTQYF. CDR3 nucleotides: TGCGCCAGCAGCCTTGAGGACAGGCCGGGCACAGATACGCAGTATTTT. The variable domain in full, completed from reference TRBV5-1 and TRBJ2-3, reads KAGVTQTPRYLIKTRGQQVTLSCSPISGHRSVSWYQQTPGQGLQFLFEYFSETQRNKGNFPGRFSGRQFSNSRSEMNVSTLELGDSALYLCASSLEDRPGTDTQYFGPGTRLTVL.

The gene calls are TRBV6-4 and TRBJ1-5; a weak D match, TRBD1 (5 bases). Trimming took 5 bases from V and 5 from J, leaving 13 bases between them. Germline loops: CDR1 MRHNA, CDR2 SNTAGT. CDR3 size: 14 residues. Here the CDR3 reads CASSPEGGDQPQHF. CDR3 sequence (DNA): TGTGCCAGCAGTCCTGAGGGAGGGGATCAGCCCCAGCATTTT.

In DNA form, the CDR3 reads TGTGCCAGCAGCGCACAGGGGACGCCCTCCTACGAGCAGTACTTC. Amino acids: CASSAQGTPSYEQYF. V usage is TRBV9 and J usage is TRBJ2-7; 7 bases agree with TRBD1. The germline V gene has CDR1 SGDLS and CDR2 YYNGEE. The V and J ends lost 3 bases and 0 bases, in that order; junction bases with no gene match: 6. The CDR3 extends over 15 amino acids. Looking up the rest from reference TRBV9 and TRBJ2-7 gives the full variable domain: DSGVTQTPKHLITATGQRVTLRCSPRSGDLSVYWYQQSLDQGLQFLIQYYNGEERAKGNILERFSAQQFPDLHSELNLSSLELGDSALYFCASSAQGTPSYEQYFGPGTRLTVT.

The chain carries TRBV28 and TRBJ2-1, with 7 bases aligning to TRBD2. CDR3 length: 14 amino acids. With 5 bases clipped from V and 3 bases from J, the junction kept 4 bases outside the gene matches. Germline values: CDR1 MDHEN, CDR2 SYDVKM. The CDR3 sequence is CASSSGTGYNEQFF. The CDR3, as DNA: TGTGCCAGCAGTAGCGGGACGGGCTACAATGAGCAGTTCTTC. The variable domain in full, completed from reference TRBV28 and TRBJ2-1, reads DVKVTQSSRYLVKRTGEKVFLECVQDMDHENMFWYRQDPGLGLRLIYFSYDVKMKEKGDIPEGYSVSREKKERFSLILESASTNQTSMYLCASSSGTGYNEQFFGPGTRLTVL.